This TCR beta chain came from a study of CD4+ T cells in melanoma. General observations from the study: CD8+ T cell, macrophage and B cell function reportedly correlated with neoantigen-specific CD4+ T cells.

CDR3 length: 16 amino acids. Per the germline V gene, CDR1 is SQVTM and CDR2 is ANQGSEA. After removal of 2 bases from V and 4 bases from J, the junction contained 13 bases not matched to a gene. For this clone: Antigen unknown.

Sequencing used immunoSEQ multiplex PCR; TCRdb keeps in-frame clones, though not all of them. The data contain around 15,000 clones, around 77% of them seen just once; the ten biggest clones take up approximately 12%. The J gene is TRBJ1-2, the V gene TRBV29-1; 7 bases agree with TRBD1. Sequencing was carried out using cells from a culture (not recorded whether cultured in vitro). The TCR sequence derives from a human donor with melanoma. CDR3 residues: CSVEQARGWLLYGYTF. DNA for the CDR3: TGCAGCGTTGAACAGGCCAGGGGGTGGCTCCTCTATGGCTACACCTTC.